The 18 T cell receptor beta chains below were found in one sample sequenced in a study of regulatory T cells in long-lasting Graves disease. The sample's time point: newly diagnosed GD, antithyroid drugs for less than 3 months. The TCR library was prepared using RNA isolated from PBMCs. Building of the TCR beta libraries involved iRepertoire HTBI primers and Arm-PCR of CDR3 regions. TCRdb ran MiXCR on the multiplex PCR reads and lists one entry per CDR3 protein. The table lists roughly 420,000 distinct CDR3 sequences, 16% of them singletons. The same data also went into a second study, on T cells in Graves' hyperthyroidism and ophthalmopathy.

The sample consisted of peripheral blood mononuclear cells (PBMCs), taken at new diagnosis, from a patient treated with antithyroid drugs. The source of these receptors is a woman younger than 30 with Graves disease.

This clonotype appeared a few times. The V call is TRBV12-3 or TRBV12-4, the J call TRBJ1-3, with TRBD1 matching 7 bases. The CDR3 is 16 amino acids. With 3 bases clipped from V and 1 base from J, the junction kept 6 bases outside the gene matches. In nucleotides, the CDR3 is TGTGCCAGCAGTTTTGGGCCAGGGGGGTCTGGAAACACCATATATTTT. Translated: CASSFGPGGSGNTIYF.

A few counts support this clonotype. The chain couples TRBV5-8 to TRBJ1-2; D uncertain. Trimming left V 3 bases short and J 5 bases short, with 11 bases between. Per germline, CDR1 SGHTS and CDR2 YDEGEE. The CDR3 spans 13 residues. The chain's CDR3 is CASSYERIYGYTF. CDR3 in DNA: TGTGCCAGCAGCTATGAGAGAATATATGGCTACACCTTC.

In its sample, this clonotype was seen many times. The rearrangement links TRBV28 to TRBJ2-2, with D tentatively TRBD1 or TRBD2 (6 bases each). The V gene's germline CDR1 is MDHEN and CDR2 SYDVKM. Trimming pared 10 bases from V and 14 bases from J, leaving 29 bases between. This CDR3 has 15 amino acids. The CDR3 DNA sequence: TGTGCCACCTCGCAAGGGACTGCTAACACCGGGGGCCTGTTTTTT. Encoded protein: CATSQGTANTGGLFF.

This clonotype appeared many times. The rearrangement links TRBV28 to TRBJ2-7; D gene unclear. The germline CDR1 and CDR2 sequences are MDHEN and SYDVKM. This CDR3 comprises 16 residues. V was trimmed by 6 bases and J by 4 bases, leaving 22 bases between them. CDR3 bases: TGTGCCAGCAGCACCCCCATGGGAATAGGAGTTTACGAGCAGTACTTC. As protein: CASSTPMGIGVYEQYF.

In its sample, this clonotype was seen a few times. The chain employs TRBV10-1 and TRBJ2-2; 7 nucleotides agree with TRBD1. Per germline, CDR1 WNHNN and CDR2 SYGVQD (reference sequence). With 3 bases clipped from V and 6 bases from J, the junction kept 7 bases outside the gene matches. This CDR3 region has 15 residues. The CDR3 DNA reads as TGCGCCAGCAGTGATCCCGGGACAGTCCCCGGGGAGCTGTTTTTT. Amino acid sequence: CASSDPGTVPGELFF.

This clonotype was seen only a few times. The chain has TRBV7-8 and TRBJ2-2, with 9 bases fitting TRBD2. The CDR3 spans 15 residues. Losses at the gene ends were 6 bases for V and 3 bases for J; bases not matched to a gene: 5. Per germline, CDR1 SGHVS and CDR2 FQNEAQ. The CDR3 region has the DNA TGTGCCAGCAGGGACACTAGCGGGTACACCGGGGAGCTGTTTTTT. Amino acids: CASRDTSGYTGELFF.

The V call is TRBV6-4, the J call TRBJ2-3, with 12 bases lining up with TRBD1. CDR3 length: 15 residues. The V and J ends lost 5 bases and 4 bases, in that order; junction bases with no gene match: 4. Per the germline V gene, CDR1 is MRHNA and CDR2 is SNTAGT. The CDR3 loop is CASSYGTGGADTQYF. CDR3 nucleotide sequence: TGTGCCAGCAGTTACGGGACAGGGGGCGCAGATACGCAGTATTTT.

The chain uses TRBV18 and TRBJ2-5, with 8 bases aligning to TRBD2. CDR1 and CDR2 (germline): KGHSH, LQKENI. The CDR3 totals 16 residues. Unmatched junction bases numbered 10, after V lost 6 bases and J lost 1 base. CDR3: CASSQGLGRAQETQYF. The DNA for the CDR3 is TGTGCCAGCTCCCAGGGACTAGGGCGGGCCCAAGAGACCCAGTACTTC. Together with reference TRBV18 and TRBJ2-5, the CDR3 gives the full variable domain: NAGVMQNPRHLVRRRGQEARLRCSPMKGHSHVYWYRQLPEEGLKFMVYLQKENIIDESGMPKERFSAEFPKEGPSILRIQQVVRGDSAAYFCASSQGLGRAQETQYFGPGTRLLVL.

A few counts support this clonotype. This chain connects TRBV9 to TRBJ1-6; unclear D gene. Germline-derived CDR1 and CDR2 are SGDLS and YYNGEE. Between the trimmed V and J ends, which lost 4 bases and 5 bases, there was a span of 4 bases. This CDR3 comprises 12 residues. DNA for the CDR3: TGTGCCAGCAGCCCGGATAATTCACCCCTCCACTTT. It specifies CASSPDNSPLHF. Filled out from reference TRBV9 and TRBJ1-6, the complete variable domain reads DSGVTQTPKHLITATGQRVTLRCSPRSGDLSVYWYQQSLDQGLQFLIQYYNGEERAKGNILERFSAQQFPDLHSELNLSSLELGDSALYFCASSPDNSPLHFGNGTRLTVT.

In this sample, this clonotype turned up many times. The chain uses TRBV3-1 and TRBJ2-5; TRBD1 matches at 7 bases. The CDR3 runs to 11 residues. Germline V gene sequence: CDR1 LGHDT, CDR2 YNNKEL (reference sequence). The trim removed 6 bases at V and 10 bases at J, leaving 5 bases unmatched. CDR3 sequence reads: CASRQTGDQYF. CDR3 bases: TGTGCCAGCAGGCAAACAGGGGACCAGTACTTC.

This clonotype was seen ten or more times. This chain links TRBV28 with TRBJ2-1; D is unclear. CDR1 is MDHEN, CDR2 SYDVKM, per germline. The V end lost 1 base, the J end lost 4 bases, and 8 bases lay between the germline ends. The CDR3 covers 14 residues. The CDR3 DNA reads TGTGCCAGCAGTTTATTAGACCATTACAATGAGCAGTTCTTC. Translation gives CASSLLDHYNEQFF. Supplemented by reference TRBV28 and TRBJ2-1, the full variable domain reads DVKVTQSSRYLVKRTGEKVFLECVQDMDHENMFWYRQDPGLGLRLIYFSYDVKMKEKGDIPEGYSVSREKKERFSLILESASTNQTSMYLCASSLLDHYNEQFFGPGTRLTVL.

The J gene is TRBJ2-3, the V gene TRBV18; the match to TRBD1 covers 8 bases. Germline V gives CDR1 KGHSH, CDR2 LQKENI. CDR3 length: 18 amino acids. J gave up 1 base and V 0 bases, and 9 bases lay outside the gene matches. The CDR3 protein is CASSPPTGGGVGTDTQYF. The CDR3 bases are TGTGCCAGCTCACCACCTACAGGGGGAGGAGTGGGCACAGATACGCAGTATTTT.

CDR3 sequence (DNA): TGTGCCAGCAGCCAAGCCTCGAGGTTCCACGAGCAGTACTTC. Translated, it gives CASSQASRFHEQYF. The rearrangement links TRBV7-8 to TRBJ2-7; D is uncertain. Trimming cost V 5 bases and J 5 bases, with 16 bases left between them. The CDR3 has 14 residues. The V gene's germline CDR1 is SGHVS and CDR2 FQNEAQ.

This clonotype was seen at least ten times. This chain uses TRBV7-9 with TRBJ2-1, with D unresolved. This CDR3 has 11 residues. CDR1 and CDR2 from the germline V gene are SEHNR and FQNEAQ (reference sequence). Trimming removed 5 bases from V and 15 bases from J, with 14 bases in between. The CDR3 DNA reads TGTGCCAGCAGCCAAGGCACCGGTGGGTTCTTC. It yields the protein CASSQGTGGFF.

The rearrangement links TRBV20-1 to TRBJ2-7; 7 nucleotides match TRBD2. V lost 0 bases to trimming and J lost 6 bases; unmatched junction nucleotides: 11. Germline-derived CDR1 and CDR2 are DFQATT and SNEGSKA (reference sequence). The CDR3 sequence is 15 residues long. The CDR3 region is CSARDMRAGEGEQYF. The CDR3, as DNA: TGCAGTGCTAGAGATATGAGGGCGGGAGAAGGCGAGCAGTACTTC.

The rearrangement links TRBV20-1 to TRBJ2-7; the D gene is possibly TRBD2 (5 bases). V gave up 0 bases and J gave up 6 bases, with 6 bases separating them. CDR1 DFQATT and CDR2 SNEGSKA come from the germline V gene (reference sequence). There are 11 residues in the CDR3. DNA of the CDR3: TGCAGTGCTAGAGATGAGGGCGAGCAGTACTTC. It specifies CSARDEGEQYF.

This rearrangement joins TRBV18 to TRBJ2-5; possibly TRBD1 for D (5 bases). The V gene's germline CDR1 is KGHSH and CDR2 LQKENI. The V and J ends lost 6 bases and 4 bases respectively, with 12 bases between them. There are 13 residues in the CDR3. The CDR3 loop reads CASSEGAGETQYF. DNA of the CDR3: TGTGCCAGCTCCGAAGGGGCTGGAGAGACCCAGTACTTC.

The CDR3 bases are TGTGCCAGCAGTGGGGCTACTCCTGTCCAGTACTTC. Translated, it gives CASSGATPVQYF. The J gene is TRBJ2-7, the V gene TRBV27, with D possibly TRBD1 on 5 matching bases. The CDR3 sequence is 12 residues long. The germline V gene encodes CDR1 MNHEY and CDR2 SMNVEV (reference sequence). Trimming cost V 5 bases and J 10 bases, with 15 bases left between them.